The 26 T cell receptor beta chains below all came from one sample that was sequenced in a study of shared clonotypes between healthy human individuals. The table came from immunoSEQ multiplex PCR; TCRdb's copy has only in-frame clones and leaves some out. Counted here are hundreds of thousands of clones, over 60% occurring once; the ten biggest clones make up 13%. Sequencing was carried out using PBMCs. Receptor source: a woman between 35 and 50 years old in good health. Some clones in this sample may be carry-over from other donors' samples.

J is TRBJ2-1 and V is TRBV7-3, with TRBD2 matching over 7 bases. This CDR3 is 15 amino acids long. Losses at the gene ends were 1 base for V and 2 bases for J; bases not matched to a gene: 2. Germline lookup yields CDR1 SGHTA and CDR2 FQGTGA. The CDR3 here is CASSLSGGTYNEQFF. The CDR3 coding sequence is TGTGCCAGCAGCTTAAGCGGGGGAACCTACAATGAGCAGTTCTTC. The whole variable domain, filled in from reference TRBV7-3 and TRBJ2-1, reads GAGVSQTPSNKVTEKGKYVELRCDPISGHTALYWYRQSLGQGPEFLIYFQGTGAADDSGLPNDRFFAVRPEGSVSTLKIQRTERGDSAVYLCASSLSGGTYNEQFFGPGTRLTVL.

The chain links TRBV27 to TRBJ2-1; the match to TRBD2 covers 7 bases. The CDR3 is made up of 16 amino acids. Germline assignment: CDR1 MNHEY and CDR2 SMNVEV (reference sequence). With V trimmed by 4 bases and J by 3 bases, 9 bases remained unmatched. This CDR3 is CASSYYSQRDYNEQFF. DNA for the CDR3: TGTGCCAGCAGTTACTACTCCCAGCGGGACTACAATGAGCAGTTCTTC.

A note on this clone: One end of the junction does not line up with germline, which may come from a read error. The rearrangement joins TRBV11-3 to TRBJ2-1, with D possibly TRBD2 on 6 matching bases. The CDR3 totals 13 residues. CDR1 is SGHNT and CDR2 is YENEEA in the germline V gene. CDR3 sequence: CVSSLAEYNEQFF. For the CDR3, the DNA is TGTGTCAGCAGCTTAGCGGAATACAATGAGCAGTTCTTC.

This clone was seen a handful of times. The V and J genes are TRBV5-5 and TRBJ1-5; 7 nucleotides line up with TRBD1. The V segment lost 1 base and the J segment 5 bases; nucleotides outside the gene matches: 12. The CDR3 consists of 17 residues. CDR1 and CDR2 (germline): SGHKS, YYEKEE (reference sequence). The CDR3 here is CASSLFEGALTHQPQHF. As DNA, the CDR3 is TGTGCCAGCAGCTTGTTCGAGGGGGCACTAACCCATCAGCCCCAGCATTTT.

The chain uses TRBV7-2 and TRBJ2-3; possibly TRBD2 for D (5 bases). V was clipped by 5 bases and J by 3 bases, with 12 bases between them. This CDR3 region has 14 residues. The germline V gene has CDR1 SGHTA and CDR2 FQGNSA. The CDR3 nucleotides are TGTGCCAGCAGCCCAGGACTGTATACAGATACGCAGTATTTT. This translates into CASSPGLYTDTQYF. The variable domain in full, with the rest retrieved from reference TRBV7-2 and TRBJ2-3, is GAGVSQSPSNKVTEKGKDVELRCDPISGHTALYWYRQSLGQGLEFLIYFQGNSAPDKSGLPSDRFSAERTGGSVSTLTIQRTQQEDSAVYLCASSPGLYTDTQYFGPGTRLTVL.

The chain couples TRBV5-6 to TRBJ2-1; no reliable D call. Trimming cost V 4 bases and J 0 bases, with 11 bases left between them. Germline loops: CDR1 SGHDT, CDR2 YYEEEE. The CDR3 contains 15 residues. CDR3 sequence (DNA): TGTGCCAGCAGCCTCCGGCCTAGCTCCTACAATGAGCAGTTCTTC. It encodes CASSLRPSSYNEQFF.

Concerning this clone itself: A much more abundant neighbour one base away suggests this may be a read error. The chain recombines TRBV29-1 with TRBJ1-1, with unresolved D. This CDR3 spans 14 amino acids. The germline gives CDR1 SQVTM, CDR2 ANQGSEA. The CDR3 loop reads CSVHGVQMNTKAFF. In DNA form, the CDR3 reads TGCAGCGTCCACGGGGTTCAGATGAACACTAAAGCTTTCTTT. Together with reference TRBV29-1 and TRBJ1-1, the CDR3 gives the full variable domain: SAVISQKPSRDICQRGTSLTIQCQVDSQVTMMFWYRQQPGQSLTLIATANQGSEATYESGFVIDKFPISRPNLTFSTLTVSNMSPEDSSIYLCSVHGVQMNTKAFFGQGTRLTVV.

This clone was seen only a few times. V gene TRBV2 combines with J gene TRBJ2-3; unclear D gene. The germline CDR1 and CDR2 sequences are SNHLY and FYNNEI. This CDR3 spans 13 amino acids. V was pared by 3 bases and J by 6 bases, with 10 bases between. CDR3 in DNA: TGTGCCAGCAGTGAGCTCAGTTTGGATACGCAGTATTTT. It translates to CASSELSLDTQYF.

This clone has a handful of counts. V usage is TRBV15 and J usage is TRBJ1-1; possibly TRBD1 for D (5 bases). The CDR3 is 13 amino acids. Trimming took 5 bases from V and 0 from J, leaving 7 bases between them. The germline gives CDR1 LNHNV, CDR2 YYDKDF (reference sequence). In DNA, the CDR3 is TGTGCCACCAGCGTGGGGGTGAACACTGAAGCTTTCTTT. Translated, it gives CATSVGVNTEAFF.

The V gene is TRBV28, the J gene TRBJ2-1; D tentatively reads TRBD1 or TRBD2 (5 bases each). Germline values: CDR1 MDHEN, CDR2 SYDVKM. The germline V and J ends were trimmed by 5 bases and 5 bases, with 16 bases remaining between them. CDR3 length: 15 amino acids. As DNA, the CDR3 is TGTGCCAGCAGTCGCAGGCCGGGACGCCACAATGAGCAGTTCTTC. This codes for CASSRRPGRHNEQFF.

This rearrangement joins TRBV27 to TRBJ2-5; TRBD1 matches 7 bases. The CDR3 length is 14 residues. CDR1 and CDR2 (germline): MNHEY, SMNVEV (reference sequence). V was clipped by 8 bases and J by 3 bases; unmatched bases: 9. The DNA of the CDR3 is TGTGCCAGCGGTAAACTGGGACAGAAAGAGACCCAGTACTTC. It is translated as CASGKLGQKETQYF.

V and J are TRBV30 and TRBJ1-3; D remains unclear. With the DNA end fitting TRBJ2-2 better, the J assignment may be wrong. Per germline, CDR1 GTSNPN and CDR2 SVGIG (reference sequence). CDR3 length: 12 amino acids. Written as DNA, the CDR3 is TGTGCCTGGAAGCGCCCCACCGGGGAGCTGTTTTTT. Translating gives CAWKRPTGELFF.

The chain combines TRBV9 with TRBJ2-2; D unclear. The CDR3 totals 15 residues. Trimming shortened V by 3 bases and J by 0 bases, and 9 bases separated the two germline ends. Germline V CDR1 and CDR2: SGDLS, YYNGEE. The CDR3 here is CASSGSGANTGELFF. CDR3 nucleotide sequence: TGTGCCAGCAGCGGCAGTGGGGCGAACACCGGGGAGCTGTTTTTT.

V gene TRBV9 combines with J gene TRBJ2-4; D is possibly TRBD2 (6 bases). V lost 2 bases and J 5 bases, leaving 11 bases between the germline ends. CDR1 is SGDLS, CDR2 YYNGEE, per germline. This CDR3 spans 14 amino acids. CDR3 region: CASSVGGTQNIQYF. In DNA, the CDR3 is TGTGCCAGCAGCGTCGGCGGGACCCAAAACATTCAGTACTTC.

V gene TRBV2 combines with J gene TRBJ2-7; 7 bases line up with TRBD2. Germline CDR1 and CDR2: SNHLY and FYNNEI. J gave up 4 bases and V 8 bases, and 8 bases lay outside the gene matches. The CDR3 has 13 amino acids. The CDR3 coding sequence is TGTGCCAGCGTGGGCGGGAGTACTTACGAGCAGTACTTC. Protein sequence: CASVGGSTYEQYF.

This chain connects TRBV9 to TRBJ2-7, with TRBD2 as a possible D gene (5 bases). Germline V gives CDR1 SGDLS, CDR2 YYNGEE. This CDR3 is 17 amino acids long. V shed 0 bases and J shed 3 bases, with 19 bases lying between them. The CDR3 reads CASSVGTERTPDYEQYF. CDR3 bases: TGTGCCAGCAGCGTAGGTACGGAGCGGACGCCCGACTACGAGCAGTACTTC.

For the CDR3, the DNA is TGTGCCAGCAGCTTGGGCAGGGACAATGAGCAGTTCTTC. It specifies CASSLGRDNEQFF. The chain couples TRBV11-3 to TRBJ2-1; D may be TRBD1 (5 bases). Between the trimmed V and J ends, which lost 3 bases and 5 bases, there was a span of 8 bases. From germline, CDR1 is SGHNT and CDR2 YENEEA. The CDR3 is made up of 13 amino acids.

This clone was picked up a small number of times. CDR3 coding DNA: TGTGCCAGCAGTGGGAACAGCAATGAGCAGTTCTTC. Residues: CASSGNSNEQFF. The rearrangement links TRBV2 to TRBJ2-1; D is uncertain. The CDR3 covers 12 residues. Germline assignment: CDR1 SNHLY and CDR2 FYNNEI. The V end was cut by 4 bases, the J end by 6 bases, with 7 bases between.

The genes are TRBV2 and TRBJ2-7; 7 bases agree with TRBD2. CDR3 length: 11 amino acids. J was trimmed by 7 bases and V by 5 bases; bases with no gene match: 2. Germline V gene sequence: CDR1 SNHLY, CDR2 FYNNEI. The CDR3 protein is CASSYGGEQYF. As DNA, the CDR3 is TGTGCCAGCAGTTACGGGGGGGAGCAGTACTTC. The full variable domain, with the rest looked up from reference TRBV2 and TRBJ2-7, is EPEVTQTPSHQVTQMGQEVILRCVPISNHLYFYWYRQILGQKVEFLVSFYNNEISEKSEIFDDQFSVERPDGSNFTLKIRSTKLEDSAMYFCASSYGGEQYFGPGTRLTVT.

This chain uses TRBV5-1 with TRBJ2-7; 9 positions agree with TRBD1. The trim removed 0 bases at V and 2 bases at J, leaving 0 bases unmatched. This CDR3 region has 14 residues. CDR1 and CDR2 from the germline V gene are SGHRS and YFSETQ. Here the CDR3 DNA reads TGCGCCAGCAGCTTGGGGACAGGGGCCTACGAGCAGTACTTC. Amino acid sequence: CASSLGTGAYEQYF.

The chain is built from TRBV2 and TRBJ2-1; the match to TRBD1 covers 7 bases. Germline V lookup: CDR1 SNHLY, CDR2 FYNNEI. With V trimmed by 6 bases and J by 6 bases, 8 bases remained unmatched. The CDR3 has 14 residues. The DNA of the CDR3 is TGTGCCAGCAGGGATCAACAGGGGACCAATGAGCAGTTCTTC. Translation: CASRDQQGTNEQFF.

V gene TRBV1 combines with J gene TRBJ2-7; the listed D gene, TRBD2, was not tested against the DNA. TRBV1 is marked as a pseudogene. This CDR3 spans 17 amino acids. CDR3 in DNA: TGCACCAGCAGCCAAGAGGCTAGCGGGAGTACGGACTACGAGCAGTACTTC. It translates to CTSSQEASGSTDYEQYF.

The chain carries TRBV11-2 and TRBJ2-2; no clear D. In germline, CDR1 is SGHAT, CDR2 FQNNGV. V lost 5 bases to trimming and J lost 9 bases, with 10 bases between them. The CDR3 totals 12 residues. The CDR3 here is CASSNSRRELFF. CDR3 bases: TGTGCCAGCAGCAACAGCCGCCGGGAGCTGTTTTTT.

The rearrangement uses TRBV2 and TRBJ1-5; weak D call: TRBD1 (5 bases). The germline CDR1 and CDR2 sequences are SNHLY and FYNNEI. The V end was cut by 3 bases, the J end by 5 bases, with 11 bases between. The CDR3 has 14 amino acids. In DNA form, the CDR3 reads TGTGCCAGCAGTGACAGGGTTGGTGATCAGCCCCAGCATTTT. Protein product: CASSDRVGDQPQHF.

This clone was counted once. One end of the junction is discordant with germline, which a read error may explain. V is TRBV20-1 and J is TRBJ2-2; a weak D match, TRBD2 (5 bases). Looked up from germline, CDR1 is DFQATT and CDR2 is SNEGSKA (reference sequence). The CDR3 extends over 11 amino acids. This chain's CDR3 is CSTRPRRELFF. CDR3 nucleotide sequence: TGCAGTACTAGGCCCAGGAGGGAGCTGTTTTTT.

The chain is built from TRBV2 and TRBJ2-7, with 7 bases that match TRBD2. Losses at the gene ends were 9 bases for V and 5 bases for J; bases not matched to a gene: 4. This CDR3 has 11 residues. Germline V gene data show CDR1 as SNHLY and CDR2 as FYNNEI. CDR3 loop: CASRAGDEQYF. In nucleotides, the CDR3 is TGTGCCAGTAGGGCGGGAGACGAGCAGTACTTC.